This T cell receptor (beta chain) was recovered during a study of T cell clonality in common variable immunodeficiency. Overall study results and limits: Reportedly, TCR beta sequences from common variable immunodeficiency showed fewer deletions and N-nucleotide insertions. CVID patient heterogeneity limited repertoire-clinical complication correlations.

CVID meant reduced serum IgG, IgA and/or IgM plus specific antibody deficiency. Patients and controls were mostly of Caucasian heritage. TCRdb's table, derived via immunoSEQ multiplex PCR, lists solely in-frame clones and lacks some. Recorded here are around 15,000 clones, none singletons. In this sample, this clone turned up a few times. Its specificity is unknown. The read gets to within 3 residues of the CDR3 end, and the germline J gene fills in the rest. The CDR3 loop spans 14 amino acids. CDR1 is MNHEY, CDR2 SVGEGT, per germline. V lost 7 bases to trimming and J lost 5 bases; unmatched junction nucleotides: 9.

The specimen sequenced was peripheral blood mononuclear cells. This clonotype was obtained from a human donor with common variable immunodeficiency. V is TRBV6-2 or TRBV6-3 and J is TRBJ2-7, with 9 positions matching TRBD1. CDR3 DNA, as far as it was read: TGTGCCAGCAACCCGGACAGGGGTAAAAACGAG. It is translated as CASNPDRGKNE. In full, the CDR3 reads CASNPDRGKNEQYF.